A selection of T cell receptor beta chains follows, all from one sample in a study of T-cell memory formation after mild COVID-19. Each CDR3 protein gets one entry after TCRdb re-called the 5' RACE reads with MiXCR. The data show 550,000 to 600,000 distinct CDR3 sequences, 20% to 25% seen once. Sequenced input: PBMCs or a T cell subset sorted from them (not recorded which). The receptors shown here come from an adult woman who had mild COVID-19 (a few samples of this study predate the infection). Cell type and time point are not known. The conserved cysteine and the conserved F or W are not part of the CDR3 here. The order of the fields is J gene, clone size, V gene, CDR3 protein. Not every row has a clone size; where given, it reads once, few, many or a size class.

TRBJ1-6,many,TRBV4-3,ASSQLQSNSPLH
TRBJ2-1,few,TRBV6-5,ASCRDFRGGEQF
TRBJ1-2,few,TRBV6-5,ASSYVPGSNYGYT
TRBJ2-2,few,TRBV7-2,ASSLEGGLGTGELF
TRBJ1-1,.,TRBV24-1,ATRGGVNTEAF
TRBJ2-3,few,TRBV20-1,SARPRGGADTQY
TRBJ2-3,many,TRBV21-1,ASTSLAGVSSLTDTQY
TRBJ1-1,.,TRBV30,AWEGQADTEAF
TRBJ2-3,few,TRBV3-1,ASSQEGTGAADTQY
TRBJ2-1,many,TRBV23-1,ASSPPTAQAQF
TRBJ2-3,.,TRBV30,AWTPTVSTDTQY
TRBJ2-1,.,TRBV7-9,ASSFQPASSYTEQF
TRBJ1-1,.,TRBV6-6,ASSYTDRGRITEAF
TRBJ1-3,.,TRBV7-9,ATRFTGTDLFTGNTIY
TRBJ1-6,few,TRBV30,AWSATKRNSPLH
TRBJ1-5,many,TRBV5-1,ASSDSGGGSAQH
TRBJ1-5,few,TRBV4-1,ASSPKQGDSNQPQH
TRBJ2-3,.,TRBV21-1,ASSQIGTGESTDTQY